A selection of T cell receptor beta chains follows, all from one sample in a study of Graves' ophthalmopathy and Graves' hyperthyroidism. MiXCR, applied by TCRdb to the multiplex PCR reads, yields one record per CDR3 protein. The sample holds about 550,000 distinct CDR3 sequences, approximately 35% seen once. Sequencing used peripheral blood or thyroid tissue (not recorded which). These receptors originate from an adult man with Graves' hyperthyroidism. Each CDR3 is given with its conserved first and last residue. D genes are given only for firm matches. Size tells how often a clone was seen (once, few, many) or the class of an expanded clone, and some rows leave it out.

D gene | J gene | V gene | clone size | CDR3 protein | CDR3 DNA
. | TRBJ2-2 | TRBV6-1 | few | CASSEGGIGELFF | TGTGCCAGCAGTGAAGGGGGAATCGGGGAGCTGTTTTTT
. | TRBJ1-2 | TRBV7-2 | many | CASSLAGAGLGYGYTF | TGTGCCAGCAGCTTAGCCGGGGCGGGCTTGGGCTATGGCTACACCTTC
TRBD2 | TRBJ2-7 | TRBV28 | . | CASSTGGGRGEQYF | TGTGCCAGCAGTACAGGCGGAGGGAGGGGCGAGCAGTACTTC
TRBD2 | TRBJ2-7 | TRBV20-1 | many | CSARGLALNEQYF | TGCAGTGCTAGAGGACTAGCGCTCAACGAGCAGTACTTC
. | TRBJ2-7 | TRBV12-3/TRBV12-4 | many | CASSHTLSYEQYF | TGTGCCAGCAGCCACACCCTCTCCTACGAGCAGTACTTC
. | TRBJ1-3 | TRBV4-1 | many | CASSQDLVTRVRGNTIYF | TGCGCCAGCAGCCAAGATCTGGTGACGCGCGTAAGGGGAAACACCATATATTTT
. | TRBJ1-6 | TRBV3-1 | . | CASRYRVSSPLHF | TGTGCCAGCAGGTACAGGGTTTCTTCACCCCTCCACTTT
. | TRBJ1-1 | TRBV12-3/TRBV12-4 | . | CASSLFQGNTEAFF | TGTGCCAGCAGTTTATTCCAGGGGAATACTGAAGCTTTCTTT
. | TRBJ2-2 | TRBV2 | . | CASSPTPVNTGELFF | TGTGCCAGCAGTCCGACCCCTGTGAACACCGGGGAGCTGTTTTTT
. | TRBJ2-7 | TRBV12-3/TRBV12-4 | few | CASSRGAGSEQYF | TGTGCCAGCAGCCGCGGAGCAGGGAGCGAGCAGTACTTC
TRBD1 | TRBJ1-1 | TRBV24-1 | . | CATSNTGQGNTEAFF | TGTGCCACCAGTAACACGGGACAGGGGAACACTGAAGCTTTCTTT
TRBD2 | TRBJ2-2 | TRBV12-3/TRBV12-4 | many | CASSFDGGRGGELFF | TGTGCCAGCAGCTTTGATGGCGGGAGGGGTGGGGAGCTGTTTTTT
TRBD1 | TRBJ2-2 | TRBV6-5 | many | CASRPGQGSGELFF | TGTGCCAGCAGGCCGGGACAGGGGAGCGGGGAGCTGTTTTTT
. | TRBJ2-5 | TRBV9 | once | CASSVGLDTQYF | TGTGCCAGCAGCGTGGGATTGGATACGCAGTACTTC
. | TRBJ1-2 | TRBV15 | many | CATSRDTRQPNGYTF | TGTGCCACCAGCAGAGATACCCGACAGCCCAATGGCTACACCTTC
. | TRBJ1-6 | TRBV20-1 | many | CSARAGGASNSPLHF | TGCAGTGCCCGAGCTGGGGGCGCATCTAATTCACCCCTCCACTTT
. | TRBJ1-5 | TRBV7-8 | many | CASSLTGPGVGGQPQHF | TGTGCCAGCAGCCTGACCGGACCAGGGGTAGGAGGGCAGCCCCAGCATTTT
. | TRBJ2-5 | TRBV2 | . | CASSESEGQETQYF | TGTGCCAGCAGTGAATCAGAGGGGCAAGAGACCCAGTACTTC
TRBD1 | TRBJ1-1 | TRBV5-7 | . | CASSFRQGNTEASF | TGTGCCAGCAGCTTTCGACAGGGGAACACTGAAGCTTCCTTT
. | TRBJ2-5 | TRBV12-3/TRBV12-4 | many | CASGEVSRGGNQETQYF | TGTGCCAGCGGTGAGGTTAGCAGGGGAGGGAATCAAGAGACCCAGTACTTC
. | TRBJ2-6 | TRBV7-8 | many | CASSLMGASPLSGANVLTF | TGTGCCAGCAGCTTAATGGGGGCTAGTCCTCTCTCTGGGGCCAACGTCCTGACTTTC
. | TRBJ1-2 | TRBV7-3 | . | CASSLGTGADYGHTF | TGTGCCAGCAGCTTAGGAACAGGCGCGGACTATGGCCACACCTTC
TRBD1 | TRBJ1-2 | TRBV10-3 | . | CAISDLTGTGRNYGYTF | TGTGCCATCAGTGACCTTACCGGGACAGGGCGCAACTATGGCTACACCTTC